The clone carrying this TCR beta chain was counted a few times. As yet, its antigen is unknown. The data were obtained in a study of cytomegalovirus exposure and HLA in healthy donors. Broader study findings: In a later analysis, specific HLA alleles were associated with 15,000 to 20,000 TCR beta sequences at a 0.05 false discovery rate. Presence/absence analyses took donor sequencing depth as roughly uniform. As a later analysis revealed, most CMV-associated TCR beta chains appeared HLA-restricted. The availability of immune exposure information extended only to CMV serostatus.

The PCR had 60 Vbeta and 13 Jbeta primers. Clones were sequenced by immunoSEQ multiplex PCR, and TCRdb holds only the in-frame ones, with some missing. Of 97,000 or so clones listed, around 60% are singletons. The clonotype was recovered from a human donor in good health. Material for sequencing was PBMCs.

The CDR3 sequence is CASSLGGISYEQYF. DNA of the CDR3: TGTGCCAGCAGCTTAGGCGGTATCTCCTACGAGCAGTACTTC. The chain links TRBV7-2 to TRBJ2-5; D gene unclear. The better agreement between TRBJ2-7 and the DNA end casts doubt on the J call. The CDR3 is 14 amino acids. Germline V gene sequence: CDR1 SGHTA, CDR2 FQGNSA.